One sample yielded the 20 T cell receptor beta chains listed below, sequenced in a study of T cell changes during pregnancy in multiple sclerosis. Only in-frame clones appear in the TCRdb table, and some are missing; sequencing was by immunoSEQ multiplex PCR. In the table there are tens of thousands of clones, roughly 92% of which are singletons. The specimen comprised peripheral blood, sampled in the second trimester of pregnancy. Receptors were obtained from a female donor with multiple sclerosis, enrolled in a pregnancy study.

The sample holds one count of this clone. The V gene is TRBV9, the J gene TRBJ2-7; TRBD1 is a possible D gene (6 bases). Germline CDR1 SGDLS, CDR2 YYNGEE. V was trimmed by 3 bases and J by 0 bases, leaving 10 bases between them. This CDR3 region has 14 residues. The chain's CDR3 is CASSAQGSSYEQYF. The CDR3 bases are TGTGCCAGCAGCGCCCAGGGGAGCTCCTACGAGCAGTACTTC.

In DNA form, the CDR3 reads TGCGCCAGCAGCCAAGCCGGGACAGAAATCAATGAGCAGTTCTTC. Its translation: CASSQAGTEINEQFF. This chain uses TRBV4-3 with TRBJ2-1, with 7 bases fitting TRBD1. V trimming: 1 base; J trimming: 6 bases; junction bases outside the gene matches: 6. The CDR3 is 15 residues long. Germline V gene lookup returns CDR1 LGHNA and CDR2 YSLEER.

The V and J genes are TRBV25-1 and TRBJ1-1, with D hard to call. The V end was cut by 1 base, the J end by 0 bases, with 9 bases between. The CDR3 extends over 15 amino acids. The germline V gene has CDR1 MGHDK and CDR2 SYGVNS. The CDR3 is CASSELRGMNTEAFF. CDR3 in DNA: TGTGCCAGCAGTGAATTAAGAGGGATGAACACTGAAGCTTTCTTT.

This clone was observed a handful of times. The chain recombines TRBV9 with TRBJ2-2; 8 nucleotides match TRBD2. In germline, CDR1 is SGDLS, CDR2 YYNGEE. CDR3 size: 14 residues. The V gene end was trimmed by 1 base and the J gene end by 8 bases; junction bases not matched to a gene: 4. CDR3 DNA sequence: TGTGCCAGCAGCGTACTAGCGGGTGGAGGGGAGCTGTTTTTT. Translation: CASSVLAGGGELFF.

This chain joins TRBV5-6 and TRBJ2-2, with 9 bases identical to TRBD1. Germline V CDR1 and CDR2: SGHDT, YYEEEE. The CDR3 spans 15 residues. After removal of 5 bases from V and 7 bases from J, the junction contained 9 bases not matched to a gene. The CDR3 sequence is CASSRRTGVVGELFF. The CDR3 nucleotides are TGTGCCAGCAGTCGACGGACAGGGGTTGTCGGGGAGCTGTTTTTT.

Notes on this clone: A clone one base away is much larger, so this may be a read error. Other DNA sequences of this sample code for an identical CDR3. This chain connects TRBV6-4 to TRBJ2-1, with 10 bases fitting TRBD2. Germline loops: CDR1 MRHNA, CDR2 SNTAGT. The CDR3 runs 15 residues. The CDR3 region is CASSDGTSDYNEQFF. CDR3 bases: TGTGCTAGCAGTGACGGGACTAGCGACTACAATGAGCAGTTCTTC.

The CDR3 is CASSEVPTGLLYAFF. The CDR3, as DNA: TGTGCCAGCAGTGAAGTGCCTACAGGGCTGCTATACGCTTTCTTT. The V gene is TRBV6-1, the J gene TRBJ1-1; D perhaps matches TRBD1 (6 bases). The CDR3 length is 15 residues. V was clipped by 1 base and J by 11 bases, with 20 bases between them. Germline V gene sequence: CDR1 MNHNS, CDR2 SASEGT.

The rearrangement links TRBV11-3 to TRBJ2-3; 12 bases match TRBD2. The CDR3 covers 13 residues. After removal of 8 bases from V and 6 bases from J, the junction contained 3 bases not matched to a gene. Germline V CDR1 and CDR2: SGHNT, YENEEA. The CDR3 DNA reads TGTGCCAGCGGTGGACTAGCGGGGGATACGCAGTATTTT. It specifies CASGGLAGDTQYF. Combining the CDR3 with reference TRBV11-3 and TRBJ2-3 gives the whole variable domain EAGVVQSPRYKIIEKKQPVAFWCNPISGHNTLYWYLQNLGQGPELLIRYENEEAVDDSQLPKDRFSAERLKGVDSTLKIQPAELGDSAVYLCASGGLAGDTQYFGPGTRLTVL.

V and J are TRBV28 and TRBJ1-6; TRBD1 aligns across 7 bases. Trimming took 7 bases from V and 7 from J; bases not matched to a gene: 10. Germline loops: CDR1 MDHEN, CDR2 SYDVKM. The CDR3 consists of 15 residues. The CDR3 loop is CASNGGGSGNSPLHF. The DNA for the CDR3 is TGTGCCAGCAATGGAGGGGGCAGCGGGAATTCACCCCTCCACTTT. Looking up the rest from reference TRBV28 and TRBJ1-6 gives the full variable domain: DVKVTQSSRYLVKRTGEKVFLECVQDMDHENMFWYRQDPGLGLRLIYFSYDVKMKEKGDIPEGYSVSREKKERFSLILESASTNQTSMYLCASNGGGSGNSPLHFGNGTRLTVT.

CDR3 amino acids: CASSAGTSGSYEQFF. In nucleotides, the CDR3 is TGTGCCAGCAGCGCTGGGACTAGCGGGAGCTATGAGCAGTTCTTC. This chain connects TRBV2 to TRBJ2-1, with 14 bases lining up with TRBD2. The germline CDR1 and CDR2 sequences are SNHLY and FYNNEI. This CDR3 spans 15 amino acids. After removal of 6 bases from V and 8 bases from J, the junction contained 6 bases not matched to a gene.

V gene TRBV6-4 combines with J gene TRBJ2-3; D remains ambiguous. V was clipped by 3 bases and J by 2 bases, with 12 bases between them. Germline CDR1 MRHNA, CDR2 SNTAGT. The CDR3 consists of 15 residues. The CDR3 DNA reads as TGTGCCAGCAGTGAGGGCGTCGGTCTCACAGATACGCAGTATTTT. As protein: CASSEGVGLTDTQYF.

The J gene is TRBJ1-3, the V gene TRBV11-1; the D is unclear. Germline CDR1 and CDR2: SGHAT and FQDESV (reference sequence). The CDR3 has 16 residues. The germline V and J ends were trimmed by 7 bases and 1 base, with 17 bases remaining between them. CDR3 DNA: TGTGCCAGCAACAATGAACTCGCGGCATCTGGAAACACCATATATTTT. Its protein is CASNNELAASGNTIYF.

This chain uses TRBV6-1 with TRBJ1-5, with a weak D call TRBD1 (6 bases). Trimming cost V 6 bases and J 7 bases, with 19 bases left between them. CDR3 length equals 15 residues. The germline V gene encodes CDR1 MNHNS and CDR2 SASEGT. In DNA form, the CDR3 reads TGTGCCAGCAGCGCGTTAGGGGGAAGGGAGCAGCCCCAGCATTTT. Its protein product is CASSALGGREQPQHF.

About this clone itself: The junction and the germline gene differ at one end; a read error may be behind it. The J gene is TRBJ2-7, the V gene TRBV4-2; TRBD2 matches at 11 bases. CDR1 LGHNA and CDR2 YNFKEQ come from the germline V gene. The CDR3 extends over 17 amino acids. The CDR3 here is CASSQAGLADSSYEQCF. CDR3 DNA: TGTGCCAGCAGCCAAGCGGGACTAGCGGATAGCTCCTACGAGCAGTGCTTC.

The CDR3 loop is CASSVGTRARGDYEQYF. The CDR3 region has the DNA TGTGCCAGCAGCGTAGGTACCCGGGCCAGGGGCGACTACGAGCAGTACTTC. V gene TRBV9 combines with J gene TRBJ2-7, with D possibly matching TRBD1 (6 bases). The length of the CDR3 is 17 residues. Germline V gene data show CDR1 as SGDLS and CDR2 as YYNGEE. Deletions cut 0 bases from V and 3 bases from J, with 19 bases between. The variable domain in full, with the rest retrieved from reference TRBV9 and TRBJ2-7, is DSGVTQTPKHLITATGQRVTLRCSPRSGDLSVYWYQQSLDQGLQFLIQYYNGEERAKGNILERFSAQQFPDLHSELNLSSLELGDSALYFCASSVGTRARGDYEQYFGPGTRLTVT.

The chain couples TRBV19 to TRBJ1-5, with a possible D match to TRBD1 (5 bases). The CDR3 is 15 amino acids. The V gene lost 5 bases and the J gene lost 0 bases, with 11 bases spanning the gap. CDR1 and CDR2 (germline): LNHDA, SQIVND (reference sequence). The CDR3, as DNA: TGTGCCAGTAGTCGTGCAGGGAATAGCAATCAGCCCCAGCATTTT. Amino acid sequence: CASSRAGNSNQPQHF.

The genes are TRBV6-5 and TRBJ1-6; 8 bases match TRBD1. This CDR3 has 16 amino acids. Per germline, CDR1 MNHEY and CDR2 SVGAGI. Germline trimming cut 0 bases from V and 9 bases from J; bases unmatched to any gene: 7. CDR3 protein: CASSYSATGVGSPLHF. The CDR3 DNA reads TGTGCCAGCAGTTACTCCGCGACAGGGGTGGGTTCACCCCTCCACTTT.

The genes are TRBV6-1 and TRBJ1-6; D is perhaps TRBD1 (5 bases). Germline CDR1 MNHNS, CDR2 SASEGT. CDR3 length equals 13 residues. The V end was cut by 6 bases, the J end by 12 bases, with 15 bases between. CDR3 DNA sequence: TGTGCCAGCAGCGTCGGGGGGGGTATACCCCTCCACTTT. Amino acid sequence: CASSVGGGIPLHF.

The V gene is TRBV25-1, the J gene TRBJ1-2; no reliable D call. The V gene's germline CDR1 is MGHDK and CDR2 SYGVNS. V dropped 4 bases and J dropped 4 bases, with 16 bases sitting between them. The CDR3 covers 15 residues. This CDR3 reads CASSGPPGRVYGYTF. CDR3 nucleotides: TGTGCCAGCAGTGGCCCACCCGGTCGAGTCTATGGCTACACCTTC.

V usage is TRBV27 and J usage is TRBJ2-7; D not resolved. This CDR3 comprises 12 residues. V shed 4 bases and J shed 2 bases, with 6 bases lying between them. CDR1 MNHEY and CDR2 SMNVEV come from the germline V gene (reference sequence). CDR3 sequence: CASSSPAYEQYF. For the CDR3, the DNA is TGTGCCAGCAGTTCTCCGGCCTACGAGCAGTACTTC.